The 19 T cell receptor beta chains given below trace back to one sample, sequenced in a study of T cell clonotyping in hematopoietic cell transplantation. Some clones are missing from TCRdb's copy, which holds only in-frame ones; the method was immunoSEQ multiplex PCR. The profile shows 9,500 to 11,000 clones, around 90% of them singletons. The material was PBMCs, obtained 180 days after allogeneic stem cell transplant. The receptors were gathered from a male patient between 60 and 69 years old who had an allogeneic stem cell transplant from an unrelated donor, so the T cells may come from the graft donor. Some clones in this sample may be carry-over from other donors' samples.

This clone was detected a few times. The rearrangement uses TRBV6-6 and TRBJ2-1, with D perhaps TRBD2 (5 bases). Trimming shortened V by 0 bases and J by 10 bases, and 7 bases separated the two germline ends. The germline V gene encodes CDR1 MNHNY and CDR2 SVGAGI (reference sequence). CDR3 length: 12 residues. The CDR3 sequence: CASSYSGIEQFF. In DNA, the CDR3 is TGTGCCAGCAGTTACTCCGGGATAGAGCAGTTCTTC.

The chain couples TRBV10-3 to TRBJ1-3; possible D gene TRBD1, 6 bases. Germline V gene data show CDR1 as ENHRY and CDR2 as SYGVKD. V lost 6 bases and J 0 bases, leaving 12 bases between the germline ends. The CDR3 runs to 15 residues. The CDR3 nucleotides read TGTGCCATCAGGCCGGGACAAAACTCTGGAAACACCATATATTTT. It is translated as CAIRPGQNSGNTIYF.

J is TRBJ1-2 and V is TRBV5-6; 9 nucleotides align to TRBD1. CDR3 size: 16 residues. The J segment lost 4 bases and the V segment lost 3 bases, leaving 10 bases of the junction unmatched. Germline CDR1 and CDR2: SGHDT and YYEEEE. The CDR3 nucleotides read TGTGCCAGCAGCTCGACAGGGGGTAAAGGGGTCTATGGCTACACCTTC. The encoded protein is CASSSTGGKGVYGYTF.

The CDR3 protein is CSVNGGTDTQYF. The DNA for the CDR3 is TGCAGCGTTAACGGGGGCACAGATACGCAGTATTTT. The V gene is TRBV29-1, the J gene TRBJ2-3; D possibly corresponds to TRBD2 (5 bases). Trimming took 5 bases from V and 1 from J, leaving 7 bases between them. Germline values: CDR1 SQVTM, CDR2 ANQGSEA. The CDR3 consists of 12 residues.

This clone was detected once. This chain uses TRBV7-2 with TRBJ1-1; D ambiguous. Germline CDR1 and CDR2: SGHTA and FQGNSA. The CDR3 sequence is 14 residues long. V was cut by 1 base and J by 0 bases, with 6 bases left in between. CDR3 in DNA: TGTGCCAGCAGCTTAGAACGGTTGAACACTGAAGCTTTCTTT. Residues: CASSLERLNTEAFF.

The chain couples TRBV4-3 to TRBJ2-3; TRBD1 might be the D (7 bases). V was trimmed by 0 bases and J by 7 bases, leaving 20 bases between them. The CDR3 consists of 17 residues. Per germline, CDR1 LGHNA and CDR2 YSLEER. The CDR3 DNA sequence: TGCGCCAGCAGCCAAGATCGCACAGGGGCCCTAGCGCATACGCAGTATTTT. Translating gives CASSQDRTGALAHTQYF.

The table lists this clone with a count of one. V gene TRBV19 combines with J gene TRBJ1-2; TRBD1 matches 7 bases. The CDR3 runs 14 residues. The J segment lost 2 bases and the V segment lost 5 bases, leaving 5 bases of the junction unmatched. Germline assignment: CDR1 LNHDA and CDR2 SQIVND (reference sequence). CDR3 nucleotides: TGTGCCAGTAGTCAGTTGACAGGGAACTATGGCTACACCTTC. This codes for CASSQLTGNYGYTF.

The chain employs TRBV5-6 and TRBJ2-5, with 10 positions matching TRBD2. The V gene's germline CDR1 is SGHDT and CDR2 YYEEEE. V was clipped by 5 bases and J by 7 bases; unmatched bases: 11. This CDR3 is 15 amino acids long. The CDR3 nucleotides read TGTGCCAGCAGTTCCGGGACTAGCGTTCGGAGGACCCAGTACTTC. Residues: CASSSGTSVRRTQYF.

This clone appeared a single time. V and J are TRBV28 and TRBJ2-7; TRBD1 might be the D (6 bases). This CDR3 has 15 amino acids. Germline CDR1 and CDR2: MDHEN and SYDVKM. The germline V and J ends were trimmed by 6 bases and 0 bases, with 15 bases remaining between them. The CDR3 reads CASSLGGAYSYEQYF. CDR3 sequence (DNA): TGTGCCAGCAGCCTAGGGGGAGCCTACTCCTACGAGCAGTACTTC.

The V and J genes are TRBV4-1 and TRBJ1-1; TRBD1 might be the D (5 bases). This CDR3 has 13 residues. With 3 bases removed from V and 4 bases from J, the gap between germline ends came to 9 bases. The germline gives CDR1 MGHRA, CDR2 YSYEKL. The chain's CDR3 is CASSQGEGTEAFF. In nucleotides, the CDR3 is TGCGCCAGCAGCCAGGGGGAGGGCACTGAAGCTTTCTTT.

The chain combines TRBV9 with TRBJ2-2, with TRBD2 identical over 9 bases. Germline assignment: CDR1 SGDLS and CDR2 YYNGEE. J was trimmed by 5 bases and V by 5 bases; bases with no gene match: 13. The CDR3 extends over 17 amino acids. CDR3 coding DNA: TGTGCCAGCAGTGCTCTGGGGGCGGGGGGGCCAACCGGGGAGCTGTTTTTT. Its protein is CASSALGAGGPTGELFF.

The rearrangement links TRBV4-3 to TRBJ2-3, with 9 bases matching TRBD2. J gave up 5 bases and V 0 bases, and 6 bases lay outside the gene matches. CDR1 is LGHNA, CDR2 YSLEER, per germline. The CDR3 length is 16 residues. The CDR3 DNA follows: TGCGCCAGCAGCCAAGAACTGCGGGGGGGCATAGATACGCAGTATTTT. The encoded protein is CASSQELRGGIDTQYF.

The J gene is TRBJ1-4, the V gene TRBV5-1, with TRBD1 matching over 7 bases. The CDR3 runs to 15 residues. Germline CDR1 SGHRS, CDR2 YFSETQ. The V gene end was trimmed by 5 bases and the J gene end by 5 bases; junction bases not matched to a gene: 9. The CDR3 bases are TGCGCCAGCAGAGGCCGGGACAGTATCAATGAAAAACTGTTTTTT. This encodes CASRGRDSINEKLFF. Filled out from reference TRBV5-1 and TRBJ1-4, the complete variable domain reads KAGVTQTPRYLIKTRGQQVTLSCSPISGHRSVSWYQQTPGQGLQFLFEYFSETQRNKGNFPGRFSGRQFSNSRSEMNVSTLELGDSALYLCASRGRDSINEKLFFGSGTQLSVL.

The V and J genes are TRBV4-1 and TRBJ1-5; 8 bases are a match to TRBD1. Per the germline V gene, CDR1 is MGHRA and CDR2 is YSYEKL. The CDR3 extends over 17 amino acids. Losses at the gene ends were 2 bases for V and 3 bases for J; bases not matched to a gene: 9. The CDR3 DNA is TGCGCCAGCAGCCAACGCCAGGGGGCGATATCCAATCAGCCCCAGCATTTT. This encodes CASSQRQGAISNQPQHF.

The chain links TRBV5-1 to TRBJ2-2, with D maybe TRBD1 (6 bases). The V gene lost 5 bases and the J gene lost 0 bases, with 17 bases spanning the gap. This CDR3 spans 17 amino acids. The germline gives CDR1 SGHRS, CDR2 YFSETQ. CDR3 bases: TGCGCCAGCAGTTCAACGCCGACAGGAGCGAACACCGGGGAGCTGTTTTTT. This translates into CASSSTPTGANTGELFF. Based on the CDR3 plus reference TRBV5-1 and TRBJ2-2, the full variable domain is KAGVTQTPRYLIKTRGQQVTLSCSPISGHRSVSWYQQTPGQGLQFLFEYFSETQRNKGNFPGRFSGRQFSNSRSEMNVSTLELGDSALYLCASSSTPTGANTGELFFGEGSRLTVL.

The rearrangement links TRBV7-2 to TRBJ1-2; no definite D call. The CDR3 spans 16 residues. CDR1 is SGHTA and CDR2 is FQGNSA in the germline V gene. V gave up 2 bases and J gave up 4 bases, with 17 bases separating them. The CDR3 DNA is TGTGCCAGCAGCTTAAATCTCCCGGGCAGGAGCTATGGCTACACCTTC. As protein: CASSLNLPGRSYGYTF.

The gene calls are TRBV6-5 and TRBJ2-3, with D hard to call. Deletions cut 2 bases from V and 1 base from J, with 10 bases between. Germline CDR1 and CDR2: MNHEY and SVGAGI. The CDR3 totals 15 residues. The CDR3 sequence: CASSYEPYGTDTQYF. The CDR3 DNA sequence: TGTGCCAGCAGTTACGAACCTTATGGCACAGATACGCAGTATTTT.

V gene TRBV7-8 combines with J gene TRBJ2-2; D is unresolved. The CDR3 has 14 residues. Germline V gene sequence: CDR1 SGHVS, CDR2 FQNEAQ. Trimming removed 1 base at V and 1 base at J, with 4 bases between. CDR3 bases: TGTGCCAGCAGCTTAGTTCAGAACACCGGGGAGCTGTTTTTT. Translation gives CASSLVQNTGELFF.

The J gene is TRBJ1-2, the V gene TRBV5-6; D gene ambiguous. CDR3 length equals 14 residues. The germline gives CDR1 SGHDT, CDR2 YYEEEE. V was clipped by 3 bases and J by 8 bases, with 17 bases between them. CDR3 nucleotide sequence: TGTGCCAGCAGCTGGGTCGCGAAAAAGGCCGGCTACACCTTC. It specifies CASSWVAKKAGYTF.